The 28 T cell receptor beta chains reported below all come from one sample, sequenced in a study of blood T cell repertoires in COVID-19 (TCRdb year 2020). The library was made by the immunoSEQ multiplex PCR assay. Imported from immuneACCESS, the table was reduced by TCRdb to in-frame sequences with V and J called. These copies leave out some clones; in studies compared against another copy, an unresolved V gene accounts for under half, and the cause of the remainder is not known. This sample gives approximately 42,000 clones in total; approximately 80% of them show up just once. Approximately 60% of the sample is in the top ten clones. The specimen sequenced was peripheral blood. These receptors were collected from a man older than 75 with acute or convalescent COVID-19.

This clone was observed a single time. This chain's CDR3 is CASSFQTGANQPQHF. The CDR3, as DNA: TGTGCCAGCAGTTTCCAAACAGGGGCAAATCAGCCCCAGCATTTT. V and J are TRBV6-5 and TRBJ1-5; 7 nucleotides match TRBD1. The J segment lost 4 bases and the V segment lost 4 bases, leaving 7 bases of the junction unmatched. The CDR3 length is 15 residues. The germline gives CDR1 MNHEY, CDR2 SVGAGI.

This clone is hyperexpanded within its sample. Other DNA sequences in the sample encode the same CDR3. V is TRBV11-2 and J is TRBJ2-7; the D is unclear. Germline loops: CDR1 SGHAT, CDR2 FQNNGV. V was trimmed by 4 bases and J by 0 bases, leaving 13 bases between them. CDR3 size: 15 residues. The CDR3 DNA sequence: TGTGCCAGCAGCTCGTTAACTCCTCTCTCCTACGAGCAGTACTTC. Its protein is CASSSLTPLSYEQYF.

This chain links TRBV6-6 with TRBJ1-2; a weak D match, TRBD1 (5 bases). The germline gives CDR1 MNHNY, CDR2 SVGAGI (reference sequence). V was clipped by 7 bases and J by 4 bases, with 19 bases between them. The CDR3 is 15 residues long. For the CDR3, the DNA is TGTGCCAGCACCAGAATTCAGGGAGGAAGCTATGGCTACACCTTC. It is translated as CASTRIQGGSYGYTF.

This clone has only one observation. The chain's CDR3 is CASSGPVGNSPLHF. The CDR3 DNA is TGTGCCAGTAGTGGCCCCGTGGGCAATTCACCCCTCCACTTT. This rearrangement joins TRBV19 to TRBJ1-6, with D unresolved. Deletions cut 5 bases from V and 7 bases from J, with 12 bases between. The CDR3 has 14 amino acids. The germline CDR1 and CDR2 sequences are LNHDA and SQIVND (reference sequence).

The CDR3 loop is CASSDPGRGQETQYF. CDR3 DNA sequence: TGTGCCAGCAGTGACCCAGGGAGGGGCCAAGAGACCCAGTACTTC. The chain couples TRBV6-1 to TRBJ2-5; TRBD2 aligns across 7 bases. With V trimmed by 3 bases and J by 1 base, 5 bases remained unmatched. Germline lookup yields CDR1 MNHNS and CDR2 SASEGT. CDR3 length equals 15 residues.

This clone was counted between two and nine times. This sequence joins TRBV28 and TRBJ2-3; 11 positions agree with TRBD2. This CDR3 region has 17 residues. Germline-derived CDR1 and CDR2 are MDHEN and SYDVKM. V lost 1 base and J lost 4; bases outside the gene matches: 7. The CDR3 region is CASSLFTLAGGPDTQYF. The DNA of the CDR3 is TGTGCCAGCAGTTTATTTACGCTAGCGGGAGGACCAGATACGCAGTATTTT.

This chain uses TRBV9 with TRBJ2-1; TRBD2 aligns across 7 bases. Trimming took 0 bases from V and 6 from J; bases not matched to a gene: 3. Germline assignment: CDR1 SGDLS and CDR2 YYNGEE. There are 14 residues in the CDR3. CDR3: CASSVEAGSNEQFF. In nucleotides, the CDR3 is TGTGCCAGCAGCGTAGAAGCGGGGTCCAATGAGCAGTTCTTC.

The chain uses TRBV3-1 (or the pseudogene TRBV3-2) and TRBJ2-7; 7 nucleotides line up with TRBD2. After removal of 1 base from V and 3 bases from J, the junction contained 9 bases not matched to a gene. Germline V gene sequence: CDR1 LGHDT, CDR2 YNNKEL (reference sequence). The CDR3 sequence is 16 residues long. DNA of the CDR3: TGTGCCAGCAGCCAAGTTAGGTCTAGCGGAGTCTACGAGCAGTACTTC. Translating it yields CASSQVRSSGVYEQYF.

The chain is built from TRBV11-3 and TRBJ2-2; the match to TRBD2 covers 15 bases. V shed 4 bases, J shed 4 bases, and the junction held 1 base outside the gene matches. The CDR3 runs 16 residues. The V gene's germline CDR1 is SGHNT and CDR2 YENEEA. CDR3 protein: CASSSGLAGGTGELFF. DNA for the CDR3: TGTGCCAGCAGCTCGGGACTAGCGGGAGGCACCGGGGAGCTGTTTTTT.

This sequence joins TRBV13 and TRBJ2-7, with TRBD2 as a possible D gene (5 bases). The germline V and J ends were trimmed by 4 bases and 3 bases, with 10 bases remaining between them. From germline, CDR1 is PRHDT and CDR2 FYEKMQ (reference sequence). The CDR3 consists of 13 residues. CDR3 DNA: TGTGCCAGCAGCTCCTACGGGGTCTACGAGCAGTACTTC. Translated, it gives CASSSYGVYEQYF.

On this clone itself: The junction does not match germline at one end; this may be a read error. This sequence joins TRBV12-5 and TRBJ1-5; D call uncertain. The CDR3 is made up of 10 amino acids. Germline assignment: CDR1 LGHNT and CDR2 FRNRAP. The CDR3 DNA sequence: TGTGCTAGTGGAAGGAGGGCCTGGGATTTT. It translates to CASGRRAWDF.

CDR3 bases: TGTGCCAGCAGCTTCGACAGGCCTAGCACAGATACGCAGTATTTT. Translating gives CASSFDRPSTDTQYF. V gene TRBV6-6 combines with J gene TRBJ2-3, with D maybe TRBD1 (6 bases). The germline V gene has CDR1 MNHNY and CDR2 SVGAGI (reference sequence). This CDR3 region has 15 residues. Trimming left V 6 bases short and J 0 bases short, with 13 bases between.

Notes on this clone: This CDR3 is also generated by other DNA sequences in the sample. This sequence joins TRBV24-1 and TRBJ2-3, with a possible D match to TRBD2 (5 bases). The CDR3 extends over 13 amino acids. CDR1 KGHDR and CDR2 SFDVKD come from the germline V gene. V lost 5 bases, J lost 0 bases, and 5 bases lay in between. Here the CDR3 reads CATSGGSTDTQYF. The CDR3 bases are TGTGCCACCAGTGGAGGGAGCACAGATACGCAGTATTTT.

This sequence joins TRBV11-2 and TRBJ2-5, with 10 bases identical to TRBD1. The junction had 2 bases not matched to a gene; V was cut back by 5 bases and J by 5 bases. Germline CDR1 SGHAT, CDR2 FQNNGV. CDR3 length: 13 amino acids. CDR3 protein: CASSPDRGETQYF. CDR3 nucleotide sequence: TGTGCCAGCAGCCCGGACAGGGGGGAGACCCAGTACTTC.

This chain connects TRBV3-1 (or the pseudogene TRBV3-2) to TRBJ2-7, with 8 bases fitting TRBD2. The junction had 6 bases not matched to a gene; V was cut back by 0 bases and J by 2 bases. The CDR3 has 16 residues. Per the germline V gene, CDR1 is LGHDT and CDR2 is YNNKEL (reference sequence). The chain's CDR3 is CASSQELGTRAYEQYF. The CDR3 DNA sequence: TGTGCCAGCAGCCAAGAGCTTGGGACTAGGGCCTACGAGCAGTACTTC.

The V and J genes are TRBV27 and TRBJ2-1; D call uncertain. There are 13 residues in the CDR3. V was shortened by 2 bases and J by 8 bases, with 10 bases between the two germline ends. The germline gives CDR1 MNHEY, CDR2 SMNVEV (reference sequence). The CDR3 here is CASSLGHWDEQFF. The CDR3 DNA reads TGTGCCAGCAGTTTAGGGCACTGGGATGAGCAGTTCTTC.

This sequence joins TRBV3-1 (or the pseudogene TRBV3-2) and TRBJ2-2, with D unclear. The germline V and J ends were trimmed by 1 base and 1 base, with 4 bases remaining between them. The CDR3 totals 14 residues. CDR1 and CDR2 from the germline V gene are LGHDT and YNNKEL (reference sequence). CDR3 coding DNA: TGTGCCAGCAGCCAAGGACAGAACACCGGGGAGCTGTTTTTT. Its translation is CASSQGQNTGELFF.

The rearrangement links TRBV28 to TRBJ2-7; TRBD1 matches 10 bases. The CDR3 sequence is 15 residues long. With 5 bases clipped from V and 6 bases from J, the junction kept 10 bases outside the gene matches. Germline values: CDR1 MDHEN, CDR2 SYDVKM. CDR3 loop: CASSQTGTGVPEQYF. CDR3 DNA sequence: TGTGCCAGCAGTCAAACCGGGACAGGGGTACCCGAGCAGTACTTC. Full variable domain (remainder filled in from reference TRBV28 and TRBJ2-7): DVKVTQSSRYLVKRTGEKVFLECVQDMDHENMFWYRQDPGLGLRLIYFSYDVKMKEKGDIPEGYSVSREKKERFSLILESASTNQTSMYLCASSQTGTGVPEQYFGPGTRLTVT.

CDR3 in DNA: TGTGCCAGCAGTCATACGACAGGGGGCTCGAACATTCAGTACTTC. As protein: CASSHTTGGSNIQYF. The chain recombines TRBV27 with TRBJ2-4, with TRBD1 identical over 10 bases. The CDR3 is 15 residues long. V shed 5 bases, J shed 7 bases, and the junction held 8 bases outside the gene matches. CDR1 is MNHEY, CDR2 SMNVEV, per germline (reference sequence).

DNA of the CDR3: TGTGCCAGCAGCCGCACGGGAGAAGCTTTCTTT. Protein product: CASSRTGEAFF. V gene TRBV3-1 (or the pseudogene TRBV3-2) combines with J gene TRBJ1-1; D remains unclear. The CDR3 is 11 residues long. Looked up from germline, CDR1 is LGHDT and CDR2 is YNNKEL (reference sequence). V lost 4 bases, J lost 8 bases, and 8 bases lay in between.

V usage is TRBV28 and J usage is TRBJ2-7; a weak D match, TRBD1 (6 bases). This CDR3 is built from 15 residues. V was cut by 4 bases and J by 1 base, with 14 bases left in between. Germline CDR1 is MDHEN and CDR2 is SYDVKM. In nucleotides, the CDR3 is TGTGCCAGCAGTTCAGGGGCGGTGGGTTCCTACGAGCAGTACTTC. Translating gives CASSSGAVGSYEQYF.

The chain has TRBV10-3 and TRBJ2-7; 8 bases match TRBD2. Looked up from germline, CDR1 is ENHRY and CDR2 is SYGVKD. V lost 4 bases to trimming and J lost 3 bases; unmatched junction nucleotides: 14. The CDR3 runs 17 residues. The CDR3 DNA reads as TGTGCCATCAGTGCAATCACACCCGGGACTAGTGGCTACGAGCAGTACTTC. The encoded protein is CAISAITPGTSGYEQYF.

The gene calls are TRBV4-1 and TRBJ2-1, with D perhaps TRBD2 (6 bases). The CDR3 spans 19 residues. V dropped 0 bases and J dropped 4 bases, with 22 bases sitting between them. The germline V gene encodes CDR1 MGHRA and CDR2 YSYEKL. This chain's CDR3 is CASSQESLAANQRYNEQFF. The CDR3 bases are TGCGCCAGCAGCCAAGAGTCCTTAGCGGCAAACCAGAGGTACAATGAGCAGTTCTTC.

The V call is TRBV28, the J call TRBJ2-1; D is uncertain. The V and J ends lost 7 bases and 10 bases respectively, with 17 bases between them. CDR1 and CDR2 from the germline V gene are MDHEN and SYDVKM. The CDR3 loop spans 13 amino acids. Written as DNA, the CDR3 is TGTGCCAGCACCGTCTCTGTGAGGCGGGAGCAGTTCTTC. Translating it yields CASTVSVRREQFF.

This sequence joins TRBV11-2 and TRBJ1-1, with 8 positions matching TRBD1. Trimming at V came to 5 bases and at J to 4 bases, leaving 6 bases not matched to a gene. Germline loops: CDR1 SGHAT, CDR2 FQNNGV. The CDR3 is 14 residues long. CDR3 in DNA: TGTGCCAGCAGCCCTCAGGGGGCGGTCACTGAAGCTTTCTTT. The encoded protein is CASSPQGAVTEAFF. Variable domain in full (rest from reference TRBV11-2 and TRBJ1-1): EAGVAQSPRYKIIEKRQSVAFWCNPISGHATLYWYQQILGQGPKLLIQFQNNGVVDDSQLPKDRFSAERLKGVDSTLKIQPAKLEDSAVYLCASSPQGAVTEAFFGQGTRLTVV.

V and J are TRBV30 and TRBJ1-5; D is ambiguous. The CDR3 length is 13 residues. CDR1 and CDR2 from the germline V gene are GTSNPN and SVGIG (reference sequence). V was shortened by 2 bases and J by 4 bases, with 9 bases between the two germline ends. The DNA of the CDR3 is TGTGCCTGGAGTCTAAACTGGAATCAGCCCCAGCATTTT. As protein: CAWSLNWNQPQHF.

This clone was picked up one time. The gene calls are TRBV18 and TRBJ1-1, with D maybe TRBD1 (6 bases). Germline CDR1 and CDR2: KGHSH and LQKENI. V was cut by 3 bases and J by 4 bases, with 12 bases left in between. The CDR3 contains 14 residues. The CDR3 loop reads CASSPKGGSTEAFF. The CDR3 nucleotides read TGTGCCAGCTCACCCAAAGGGGGAAGCACTGAAGCTTTCTTT.

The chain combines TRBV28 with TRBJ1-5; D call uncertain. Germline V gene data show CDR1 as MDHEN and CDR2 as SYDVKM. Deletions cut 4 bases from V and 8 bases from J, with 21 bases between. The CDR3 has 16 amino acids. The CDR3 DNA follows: TGTGCCAGCAGTTCCCCCTACACCTTTTCGAGGAAGCCCCAGCATTTT. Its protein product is CASSSPYTFSRKPQHF. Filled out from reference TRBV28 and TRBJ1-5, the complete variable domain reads DVKVTQSSRYLVKRTGEKVFLECVQDMDHENMFWYRQDPGLGLRLIYFSYDVKMKEKGDIPEGYSVSREKKERFSLILESASTNQTSMYLCASSSPYTFSRKPQHFGDGTRLSIL.